The 8 T cell receptor beta chains below come from one sample, sequenced in a study of early T cells in non-severe SARS-CoV-2 infection. TCRdb used MiXCR to reprocess the 5' RACE reads, holding one entry per CDR3 protein. The table records 43,000 or so distinct CDR3 sequences, less than 8.5% of them present only once. Material for sequencing was whole blood. These receptors all come from an adult who was a healthcare worker with PCR-confirmed SARS-CoV-2 infection or an uninfected control (not recorded which).

This clonotype came up a few times. The V gene is TRBV7-9, the J gene TRBJ2-6; no clear D. This CDR3 has 15 residues. CDR1 and CDR2 (germline): SEHNR, FQNEAQ (reference sequence). V lost 1 base to trimming and J lost 0 bases, with 4 bases between them. CDR3 in DNA: TGTGCCAGCAGCTTAGACCTCTCTGGGGCCAACGTCCTGACTTTC. This translates into CASSLDLSGANVLTF. Looking up the rest from reference TRBV7-9 and TRBJ2-6 gives the full variable domain: DTGVSQNPRHKITKRGQNVTFRCDPISEHNRLYWYRQTLGQGPEFLTYFQNEAQLEKSRLLSDRFSAERPKGSFSTLEIQRTEQGDSAMYLCASSLDLSGANVLTFGAGSRLTVL.

There are a few counts of this clonotype. The chain links TRBV12-3 or TRBV12-4 to TRBJ1-6; D unresolved. Trimming cost V 3 bases and J 10 bases, with 10 bases left between them. The CDR3 has 13 amino acids. CDR3 sequence: CASSFTRDSPLHF. For the CDR3, the DNA is TGTGCCAGCAGTTTTACGCGAGACTCACCCCTCCACTTT.

This clonotype was recorded many times. The chain recombines TRBV21-1 with TRBJ2-1; the table's D call of TRBD1 was not tested on the DNA. TRBV21-1 is reported as a pseudogene. This CDR3 has 13 amino acids. CDR3 amino acids: CASSKPRENEQFF. The CDR3 DNA sequence: TGTGCCAGCAGCAAACCCAGGGAAAATGAGCAGTTCTTC.

This rearrangement joins TRBV28 to TRBJ2-3; D is undetermined. The CDR3 contains 14 residues. The V end lost 10 bases, the J end lost 1 base, and 15 bases lay between the germline ends. The germline CDR1 and CDR2 sequences are MDHEN and SYDVKM. The CDR3 spells CATVLFPRTDTQYF. The CDR3 DNA is TGTGCCACCGTCCTGTTTCCCCGCACAGATACGCAGTATTTT.

This clonotype was counted a few times. This chain joins TRBV28 and TRBJ1-2; 7 nucleotides align to TRBD1. CDR1 and CDR2 from the germline V gene are MDHEN and SYDVKM. The CDR3 is 13 residues long. The V gene end was trimmed by 2 bases and the J gene end by 8 bases; junction bases not matched to a gene: 5. The CDR3 spells CASSLVQGGGYTF. Written as DNA, the CDR3 is TGTGCCAGCAGTTTAGTCCAGGGGGGAGGCTACACCTTC.

This clonotype was recorded many times. The rearrangement links TRBV28 to TRBJ1-1, with D maybe TRBD1 (5 bases). Germline V CDR1 and CDR2: MDHEN, SYDVKM. V was pared by 5 bases and J by 4 bases, with 20 bases between. The CDR3 spans 16 residues. The DNA for the CDR3 is TGTGCCAGCAGTCCCCTCCCGCGACTTGGGGGCACTGAAGCTTTCTTT. This encodes CASSPLPRLGGTEAFF. Full variable domain (missing parts from reference TRBV28 and TRBJ1-1): DVKVTQSSRYLVKRTGEKVFLECVQDMDHENMFWYRQDPGLGLRLIYFSYDVKMKEKGDIPEGYSVSREKKERFSLILESASTNQTSMYLCASSPLPRLGGTEAFFGQGTRLTVV.

This clonotype showed up many times. The rearrangement links TRBV12-3 or TRBV12-4 to TRBJ1-6; D not certain. V lost 2 bases and J lost 8, with 7 bases in between. This CDR3 is built from 13 residues. The CDR3 sequence: CASSLWADSPLHF. In nucleotides, the CDR3 is TGTGCCAGCAGTTTATGGGCAGATTCACCCCTCCACTTT.

This clonotype was observed many times. DNA of the CDR3: TGTGCCAGCAGCACCGAGCAGGGGGCGAGGGAAAAACTGTTTTTT. Encoded protein: CASSTEQGAREKLFF. V and J are TRBV12-3 or TRBV12-4 and TRBJ1-4, with 8 bases fitting TRBD1. V shed 6 bases and J 8 bases; nucleotides not matched to a gene: 11. There are 15 residues in the CDR3.